This entry concerns a single TCR beta chain. The V end lost 5 bases, the J end lost 4 bases, and 15 bases lay between the germline ends. Germline assignment: CDR1 MDHEN and CDR2 SYDVKM. The CDR3 runs 15 residues. In the authors' workflow: Reference gene primers were amplified, and this amplification served to estimate nucleated cell counts. Sequencing used immunoSEQ multiplex PCR; TCRdb keeps in-frame clones, though not all of them. V, J and clone size reflect that table, while D and trimming were determined from the DNA. The data hold around 95,000 clones, with 85% to 90% observed a single time. This entry belongs to a study of blood T cell repertoires in COVID-19. About the study: Samples came from the United States, Italy and Spain, spanning acute and convalescent COVID-19. In each case, the material was cDNA or gDNA derived from T cells, B-cell-depleted T cells, or PBMCs.

This TCR was recovered from a human donor in a cohort sampled during active COVID-19. What was sequenced was peripheral blood. The V and J genes are TRBV28 and TRBJ2-1; D may be TRBD2 (7 bases). Here the CDR3 DNA reads TGTGCCAGCAGTCGGGGGGCTCTCCCGTACAATGAGCAGTTCTTC. Its protein is CASSRGALPYNEQFF.